The rows below give T cell receptor beta chains drawn from one sample of a study of blood T cell repertoires in COVID-19. TCRdb's table, derived via immunoSEQ multiplex PCR, lists solely in-frame clones and lacks some. The table lists approximately 120,000 clones, 70% to 90% of them singletons. Sequencing input: peripheral blood. These receptors all come from a woman aged 60 to 75 with acute or convalescent COVID-19. Both conserved end residues are part of each CDR3.

j_gene: TRBJ1-5; v_gene: TRBV10-2; len: 19; CDR3aa: CASSESPTDRPYSNQPQHF
j_gene: TRBJ2-2; v_gene: TRBV28; len: 13; CDR3aa: CASSLLRSGELFF
j_gene: TRBJ1-5; v_gene: TRBV2; len: 14; CDR3aa: CASGDWDRQQPQHF
j_gene: TRBJ2-5; v_gene: TRBV7-3; len: 15; CDR3aa: CASSLTRGGQETQYF
j_gene: TRBJ1-1; v_gene: TRBV19; len: 14; CDR3aa: CANRDTVLNTEAFF
j_gene: TRBJ2-3; v_gene: TRBV28; len: 18; CDR3aa: CASSAYRFSGWFPDTQYF
j_gene: TRBJ2-5; v_gene: TRBV9; len: 17; CDR3aa: CASSPRLAGGGGETQYF
j_gene: TRBJ2-7; v_gene: TRBV5-1; len: 16; CDR3aa: CASSLAGTGGAGEQYF
j_gene: TRBJ1-6; v_gene: TRBV7-2; len: 13; CDR3aa: CASSPQQGSPLHF
j_gene: TRBJ2-7; v_gene: TRBV7-9; len: 13; CDR3aa: CASSQRQDNEQYF
j_gene: TRBJ1-5; v_gene: TRBV30; len: 16; CDR3aa: CAWSLNSGARGQPQHF
j_gene: TRBJ2-1; v_gene: TRBV14; len: 14; CDR3aa: CASSQVGLWNEQFF
j_gene: TRBJ1-1; v_gene: TRBV7-3; len: 13; CDR3aa: CASSREMNTEAFF
j_gene: TRBJ2-3; v_gene: TRBV7-9; len: 14; CDR3aa: CASSRWGRVDTQYF
j_gene: TRBJ2-7; v_gene: TRBV27; len: 16; CDR3aa: CASSLLQGARSYEQYF
j_gene: TRBJ1-4; v_gene: TRBV7-2; len: 16; CDR3aa: CASSPYPPATNEKLFF
j_gene: TRBJ2-7; v_gene: TRBV28; len: 14; CDR3aa: CASSQNRGSYEQYF